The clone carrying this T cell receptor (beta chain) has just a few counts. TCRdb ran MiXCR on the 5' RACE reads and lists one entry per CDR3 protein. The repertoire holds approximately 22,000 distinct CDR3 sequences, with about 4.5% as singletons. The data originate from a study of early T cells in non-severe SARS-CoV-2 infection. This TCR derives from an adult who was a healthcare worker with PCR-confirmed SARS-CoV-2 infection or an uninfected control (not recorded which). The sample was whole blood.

The CDR3 reads CASSRRDPNYGYTF. CDR3 sequence (DNA): TGTGCCAGCAGTCGGAGGGATCCTAACTATGGCTACACCTTC. The V gene is TRBV12-3 or TRBV12-4, the J gene TRBJ1-2; no definite D call. Trimming cost V 5 bases and J 0 bases, with 10 bases left between them. This CDR3 has 14 residues.